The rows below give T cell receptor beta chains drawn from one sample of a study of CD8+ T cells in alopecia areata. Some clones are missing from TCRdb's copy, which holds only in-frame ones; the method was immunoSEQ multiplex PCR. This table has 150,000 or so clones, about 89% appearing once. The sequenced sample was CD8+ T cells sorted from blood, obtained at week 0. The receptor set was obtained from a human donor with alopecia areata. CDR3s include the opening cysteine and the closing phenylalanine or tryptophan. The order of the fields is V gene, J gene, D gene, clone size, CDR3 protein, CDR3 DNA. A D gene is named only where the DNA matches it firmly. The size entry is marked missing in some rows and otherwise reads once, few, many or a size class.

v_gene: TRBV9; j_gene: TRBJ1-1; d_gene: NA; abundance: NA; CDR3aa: CASNSGATEAFF; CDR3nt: TGTGCCAGCAACTCAGGGGCTACTGAAGCTTTCTTT
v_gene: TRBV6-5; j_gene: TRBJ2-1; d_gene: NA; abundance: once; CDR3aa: CASTGVQEQFF; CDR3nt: TGTGCCAGCACCGGCGTGCAGGAGCAGTTCTTC
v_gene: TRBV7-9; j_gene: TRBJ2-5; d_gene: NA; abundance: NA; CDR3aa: CASSLGSQETQYF; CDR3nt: TGTGCCAGCAGCTTAGGATCCCAAGAGACCCAGTACTTC
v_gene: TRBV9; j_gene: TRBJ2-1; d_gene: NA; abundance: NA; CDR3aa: CASSVGTSSYNEQFF; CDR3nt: TGTGCCAGCAGCGTAGGGACAAGTTCCTACAATGAGCAGTTCTTC
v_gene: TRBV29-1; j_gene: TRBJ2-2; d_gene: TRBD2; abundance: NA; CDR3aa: CSVEGFPGLAVGELFF; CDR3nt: TGCAGCGTAGAAGGGTTTCCGGGACTAGCAGTCGGGGAGCTGTTTTTT
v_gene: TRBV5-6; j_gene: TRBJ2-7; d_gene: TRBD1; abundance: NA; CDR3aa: CASGQGPYEQYF; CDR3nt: TGTGCCAGCGGACAGGGGCCCTACGAGCAGTACTTC
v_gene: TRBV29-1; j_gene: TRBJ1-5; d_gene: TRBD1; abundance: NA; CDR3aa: CSVDKVFGRGADQPQHF; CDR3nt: TGCAGCGTTGATAAGGTATTCGGCAGGGGGGCGGATCAGCCCCAGCATTTT
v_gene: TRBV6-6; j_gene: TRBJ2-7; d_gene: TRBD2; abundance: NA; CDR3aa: CASSYSLGRLFYEQYF; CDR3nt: TGTGCCAGCAGTTACTCCCTCGGGAGGCTCTTCTACGAGCAGTACTTC
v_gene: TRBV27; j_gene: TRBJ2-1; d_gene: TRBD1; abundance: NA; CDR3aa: CASSWGTGGNEQFF; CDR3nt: TGTGCCAGCAGTTGGGGAACAGGGGGCAATGAGCAGTTCTTC
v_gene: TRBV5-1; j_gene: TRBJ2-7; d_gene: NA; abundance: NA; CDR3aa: CASSYQGGDYEQYF; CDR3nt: TGCGCCAGCAGTTACCAAGGGGGGGACTACGAGCAGTACTTC
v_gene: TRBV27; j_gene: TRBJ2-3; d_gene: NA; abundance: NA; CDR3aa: CASSLASTDTQYF; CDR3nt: TGTGCCAGCAGTTTAGCTAGCACAGATACGCAGTATTTT
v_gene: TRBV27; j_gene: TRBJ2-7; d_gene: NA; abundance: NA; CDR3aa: CASSLGGLEQYF; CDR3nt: TGTGCCAGCAGTTTAGGGGGCCTCGAGCAGTACTTC
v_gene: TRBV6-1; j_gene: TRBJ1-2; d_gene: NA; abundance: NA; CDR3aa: CASRDEGENYGYTF; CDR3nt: TGTGCCAGCAGGGACGAAGGGGAGAACTATGGCTACACCTTC
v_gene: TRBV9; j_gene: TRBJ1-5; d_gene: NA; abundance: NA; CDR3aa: CASSPAGSTQPQHF; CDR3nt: TGTGCCAGCAGCCCCGCGGGGAGCACGCAGCCCCAGCATTTT
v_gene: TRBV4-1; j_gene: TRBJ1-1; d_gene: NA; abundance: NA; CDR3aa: CASSSPGAMNTEAFF; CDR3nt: TGCGCCAGCAGCTCACCAGGGGCCATGAACACTGAAGCTTTCTTT
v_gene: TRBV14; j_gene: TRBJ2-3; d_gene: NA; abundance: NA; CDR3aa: CASSQLHPDTQYF; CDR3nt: TGTGCCAGCAGCCAATTACACCCAGATACGCAGTATTTT
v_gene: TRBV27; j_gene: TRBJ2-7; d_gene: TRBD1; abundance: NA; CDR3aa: CASSLLGQAYYEQYF; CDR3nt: TGTGCCAGCAGTTTATTAGGACAGGCCTACTACGAGCAGTACTTC
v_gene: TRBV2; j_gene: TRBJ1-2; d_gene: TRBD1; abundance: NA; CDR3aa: CASSEASLGTANYGYTF; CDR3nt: TGTGCCAGCAGTGAAGCCTCATTGGGGACAGCTAACTATGGCTACACCTTC
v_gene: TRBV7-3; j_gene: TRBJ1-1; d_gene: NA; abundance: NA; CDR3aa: CASSLPPAREAFF; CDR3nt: TGTGCCAGCAGCCTCCCCCCCGCAAGGGAAGCTTTCTTT
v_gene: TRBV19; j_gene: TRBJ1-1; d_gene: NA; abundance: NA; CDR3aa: CASTRMVNTEAFF; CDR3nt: TGTGCCAGTACCCGAATGGTGAACACTGAAGCTTTCTTT
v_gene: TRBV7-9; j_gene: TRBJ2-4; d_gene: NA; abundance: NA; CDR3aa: CASSSRQELAKNIQYF; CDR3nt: TGTGCCAGCAGCTCCCGACAGGAACTAGCCAAAAACATTCAGTACTTC
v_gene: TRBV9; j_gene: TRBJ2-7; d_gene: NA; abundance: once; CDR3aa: CASSSPGVSYEQYF; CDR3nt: TGTGCCAGCAGCAGTCCGGGGGTGTCCTACGAGCAGTACTTC
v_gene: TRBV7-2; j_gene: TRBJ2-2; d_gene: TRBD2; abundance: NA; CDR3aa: CASSPLAGGTGELFF; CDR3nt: TGTGCCAGCAGCCCACTAGCGGGAGGTACCGGGGAGCTGTTTTTT
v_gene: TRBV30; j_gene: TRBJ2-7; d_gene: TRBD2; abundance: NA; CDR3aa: CAWDLAGGYEQYF; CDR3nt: TGTGCCTGGGACCTAGCGGGAGGATACGAGCAGTACTTC
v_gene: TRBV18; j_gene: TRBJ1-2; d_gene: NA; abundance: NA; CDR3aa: CASSPVGIGSRDGYTF; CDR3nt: TGTGCCAGCTCACCCGTCGGGATCGGGTCAAGAGATGGCTACACCTTC
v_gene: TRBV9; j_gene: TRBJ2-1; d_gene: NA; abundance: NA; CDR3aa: CASSVGLDEQFF; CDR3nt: TGTGCCAGCAGCGTCGGGTTGGATGAGCAGTTCTTC
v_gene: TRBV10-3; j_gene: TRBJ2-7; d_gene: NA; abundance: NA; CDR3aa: CAISAVGKVYEQYF; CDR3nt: TGTGCCATCAGTGCTGTAGGAAAAGTCTACGAGCAGTACTTC
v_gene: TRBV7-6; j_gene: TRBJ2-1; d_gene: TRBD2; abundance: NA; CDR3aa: CASSVGTSGANEQFF; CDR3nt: TGTGCCAGCAGCGTCGGGACTAGCGGGGCCAATGAGCAGTTCTTC
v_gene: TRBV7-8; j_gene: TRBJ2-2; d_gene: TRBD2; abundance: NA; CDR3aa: CASSLSGGNTGELFF; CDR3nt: TGTGCCAGCAGCTTATCGGGGGGGAACACCGGGGAGCTGTTTTTT
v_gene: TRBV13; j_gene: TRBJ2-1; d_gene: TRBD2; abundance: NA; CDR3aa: CASSFFGGFNEQFF; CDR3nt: TGTGCCAGCAGCTTTTTCGGGGGGTTCAATGAGCAGTTCTTC
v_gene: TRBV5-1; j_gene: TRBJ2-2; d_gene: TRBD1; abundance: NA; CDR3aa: CASSLEQGALTGELFF; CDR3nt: TGCGCCAGCAGCTTGGAGCAGGGGGCTTTGACCGGGGAGCTGTTTTTT
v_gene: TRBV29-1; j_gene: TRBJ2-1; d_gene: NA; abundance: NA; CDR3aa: CSVYLAGDNEQFF; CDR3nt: TGCAGCGTTTATCTGGCAGGTGACAATGAGCAGTTCTTC
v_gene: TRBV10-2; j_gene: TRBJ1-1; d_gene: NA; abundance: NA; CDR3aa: CASSEVLRDTEAFF; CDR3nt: TGCGCCAGCAGTGAGGTACTCCGGGACACTGAAGCTTTCTTT
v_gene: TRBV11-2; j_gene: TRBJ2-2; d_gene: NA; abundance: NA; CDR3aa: CASSLGFPGELFF; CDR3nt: TGTGCCAGCAGCTTAGGATTCCCCGGGGAGCTGTTTTTT
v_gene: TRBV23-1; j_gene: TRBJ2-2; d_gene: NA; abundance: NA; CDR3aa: CASSQSRQNTGELFF; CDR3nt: TGCGCCAGCAGTCAATCCCGGCAAAACACCGGGGAGCTGTTTTTT
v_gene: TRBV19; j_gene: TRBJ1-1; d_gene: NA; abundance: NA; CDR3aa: CASSIDEGGNTEAFF; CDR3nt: TGTGCCAGTAGTATAGATGAAGGGGGAAACACTGAAGCTTTCTTT
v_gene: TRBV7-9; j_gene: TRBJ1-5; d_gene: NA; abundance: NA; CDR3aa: CASSEGGSNQPQHF; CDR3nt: TGTGCCAGCAGCGAAGGGGGTAGCAATCAGCCCCAGCATTTT
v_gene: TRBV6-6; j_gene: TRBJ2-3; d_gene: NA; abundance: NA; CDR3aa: CASRTATGSPDTQYF; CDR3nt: TGTGCCAGCAGAACAGCTACAGGGTCACCAGATACGCAGTATTTT
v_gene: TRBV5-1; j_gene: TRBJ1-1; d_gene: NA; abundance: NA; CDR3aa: CASSLPGLEAFF; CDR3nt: TGCGCCAGCAGCTTACCGGGTCTCGAAGCTTTCTTT
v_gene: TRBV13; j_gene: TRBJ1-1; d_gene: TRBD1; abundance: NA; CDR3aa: CASSTTGGPPQDTEAFF; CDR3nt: TGTGCCAGCAGTACGACAGGGGGCCCACCTCAGGACACTGAAGCTTTCTTT
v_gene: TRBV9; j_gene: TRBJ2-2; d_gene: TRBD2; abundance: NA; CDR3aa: CASSVELAENTGELFF; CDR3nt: TGTGCCAGCAGCGTAGAACTAGCGGAGAACACCGGGGAGCTGTTTTTT
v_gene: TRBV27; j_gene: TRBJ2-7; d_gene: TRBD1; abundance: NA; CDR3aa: CASTASDRGLDEQYF; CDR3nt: TGTGCCAGCACGGCGAGCGACAGGGGGCTCGACGAGCAGTACTTC
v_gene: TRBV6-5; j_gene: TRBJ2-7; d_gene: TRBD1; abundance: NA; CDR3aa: CASSTGTGSYEQYF; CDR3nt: TGTGCCAGCAGCACCGGGACAGGATCCTACGAGCAGTACTTC
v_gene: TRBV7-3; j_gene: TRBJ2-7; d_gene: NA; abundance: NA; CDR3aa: CASSLGGTGYEQYF; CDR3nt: TGTGCCAGCAGCTTAGGAGGGACGGGATACGAGCAGTACTTC
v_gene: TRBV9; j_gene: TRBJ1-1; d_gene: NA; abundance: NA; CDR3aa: CASNSEGLNTEAFF; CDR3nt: TGTGCCAGCAATTCTGAGGGGCTAAACACTGAAGCTTTCTTT
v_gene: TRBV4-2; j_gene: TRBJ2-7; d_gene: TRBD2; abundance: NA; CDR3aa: CASSQESGGSYEQYF; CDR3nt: TGTGCCAGCAGCCAAGAAAGCGGGGGCTCCTACGAGCAGTACTTC